This TCR beta chain was observed in a study of blood T cells in healthy people across ages. The germline V gene encodes CDR1 SGHTA and CDR2 FQGNSA. The CDR3 extends over 14 amino acids. The junction had 5 bases not matched to a gene; V was cut back by 4 bases and J by 6 bases. It was with a sample-barcoded 5' primer and a J-beta primer mix that a second PCR of about 6 to 11 cycles was run. TCRdb passed the 5' RACE reads through MiXCR, listing each CDR3 protein once. The table shows under 1,000,000 distinct CDR3 sequences, with around 50% occurring only once. The V and J genes are TRBV7-2 and TRBJ2-1; 8 bases fit TRBD2. This TCR derives from an older man in good health. The specimen was blood. The CDR3 region is CASSYPGTSNEQFF. CDR3 nucleotide sequence: TGTGCCAGCAGCTACCCCGGGACTAGCAATGAGCAGTTCTTC.